The 15 T cell receptor beta chains below come from one sample, sequenced in a study of neoadjuvant anti-PD-1 for oral cavity cancer. Sequencing used immunoSEQ multiplex PCR; TCRdb keeps in-frame clones, though not all of them. In the table there are 14,000 or so clones, 50% to 70% of which are singletons. The sequences come from PBMCs, collected before nivolumab (anti-PD-1) treatment. These receptor sequences come from a person between 40 and 80 years old with oral cavity squamous cell carcinoma.

This chain uses TRBV9 with TRBJ1-5; D unresolved. Per the germline V gene, CDR1 is SGDLS and CDR2 is YYNGEE. V gave up 4 bases and J gave up 5 bases, with 13 bases separating them. The CDR3 is made up of 14 amino acids. The CDR3 nucleotides read TGTGCCAGCAGCCTACCCGACGGGGATCAGCCCCAGCATTTT. It specifies CASSLPDGDQPQHF.

This chain links TRBV6-5 with TRBJ1-2; 9 nucleotides match TRBD1. Germline V gives CDR1 MNHEY, CDR2 SVGAGI. This CDR3 is built from 15 residues. The trim removed 5 bases at V and 2 bases at J, leaving 6 bases unmatched. The CDR3 sequence is CASSTGQGGNYGYTF. The CDR3 coding sequence is TGTGCCAGCAGTACGGGACAGGGTGGAAACTATGGCTACACCTTC.

The chain combines TRBV15 with TRBJ1-4, with a weak D call TRBD1 (5 bases). V was pared by 1 base and J by 0 bases, with 6 bases between. The CDR3 is made up of 15 amino acids. The germline V gene has CDR1 LNHNV and CDR2 YYDKDF (reference sequence). The CDR3 nucleotides are TGTGCCACCAGCAGAGGGGGGGCAACTAATGAAAAACTGTTTTTT. It codes for CATSRGGATNEKLFF.

The gene calls are TRBV5-1 and TRBJ2-3; possibly TRBD1 or TRBD2 for D (6 bases each). Trimming removed 6 bases at V and 3 bases at J, with 14 bases between. The germline CDR1 and CDR2 sequences are SGHRS and YFSETQ. The CDR3 has 14 amino acids. The CDR3 loop reads CASTLTGATDTQYF. CDR3 in DNA: TGCGCCAGCACCCTGACGGGGGCAACAGATACGCAGTATTTT.

This sequence joins TRBV18 and TRBJ1-5; D not resolved. V lost 6 bases, J lost 5 bases, and 14 bases lay in between. Germline V gene sequence: CDR1 KGHSH, CDR2 LQKENI. The CDR3 has 14 amino acids. DNA for the CDR3: TGTGCCAGCTCCCTAAAGGCCGGGGATCAGCCCCAGCATTTT. Its protein product is CASSLKAGDQPQHF.

The rearrangement uses TRBV2 and TRBJ1-2; 10 bases are a match to TRBD1. Germline lookup yields CDR1 SNHLY and CDR2 FYNNEI. There are 13 residues in the CDR3. The junction had 6 bases not matched to a gene; V was cut back by 4 bases and J by 10 bases. CDR3 sequence: CASSGSGQGFYTF. The CDR3 bases are TGTGCCAGCAGTGGATCGGGACAGGGGTTCTACACCTTC.

This clone was seen more than once but under ten times. The genes are TRBV7-8 and TRBJ2-7; D is ambiguous. V lost 4 bases to trimming and J lost 0 bases, with 10 bases between them. Germline V gene sequence: CDR1 SGHVS, CDR2 FQNEAQ. This CDR3 comprises 14 residues. The CDR3 reads CASSSARNSYEQYF. CDR3 nucleotides: TGTGCCAGCAGCTCAGCGCGGAACTCCTACGAGCAGTACTTC.

CDR3 amino acids: CAWTGSGGRGGELFF. In DNA form, the CDR3 reads TGTGCCTGGACCGGAAGCGGCGGGAGAGGCGGGGAGCTGTTTTTT. The gene calls are TRBV30 and TRBJ2-2; 7 bases match TRBD2. CDR1 is GTSNPN, CDR2 SVGIG, per germline (reference sequence). This CDR3 has 15 residues. J lost 7 bases, V lost 4 bases, and 12 bases had no gene match.

J is TRBJ2-7 and V is TRBV19, with TRBD2 as a possible D gene (5 bases). The V gene lost 3 bases and the J gene lost 3 bases, with 9 bases spanning the gap. The CDR3 is 13 residues long. Looked up from germline, CDR1 is LNHDA and CDR2 is SQIVND (reference sequence). The CDR3: CASSIGEGYEQYF. Written as DNA, the CDR3 is TGTGCCAGTAGTATTGGCGAGGGCTACGAGCAGTACTTC.

The chain couples TRBV2 to TRBJ1-4; the D is unclear. Trimming shortened V by 7 bases and J by 0 bases, and 15 bases separated the two germline ends. Germline CDR1 SNHLY, CDR2 FYNNEI. CDR3 length: 16 amino acids. The CDR3 DNA is TGTGCCAGCACCGAGATAAGGGTCGCAACTAATGAAAAACTGTTTTTT. It translates to CASTEIRVATNEKLFF.

CDR3 coding DNA: TGCGCCAGCAGTCCAGGGGCCGAATTCAATTACAATGAGCAGTTCTTC. It encodes CASSPGAEFNYNEQFF. The chain combines TRBV5-1 with TRBJ2-1, with a possible D match to TRBD1 (6 bases). The length of the CDR3 is 16 residues. V gave up 5 bases and J gave up 4 bases, with 19 bases separating them. The V gene's germline CDR1 is SGHRS and CDR2 YFSETQ.

The rearrangement links TRBV5-1 to TRBJ2-1, with TRBD1 identical over 10 bases. The CDR3 loop spans 15 amino acids. Looked up from germline, CDR1 is SGHRS and CDR2 is YFSETQ. With V trimmed by 5 bases and J by 3 bases, 5 bases remained unmatched. The CDR3 coding sequence is TGCGCCAGCAGGACCGGGACAGGGGTCTACAATGAGCAGTTCTTC. This translates into CASRTGTGVYNEQFF. Drawing the rest from reference TRBV5-1 and TRBJ2-1, the complete variable domain is KAGVTQTPRYLIKTRGQQVTLSCSPISGHRSVSWYQQTPGQGLQFLFEYFSETQRNKGNFPGRFSGRQFSNSRSEMNVSTLELGDSALYLCASRTGTGVYNEQFFGPGTRLTVL.

The chain carries TRBV6-5 and TRBJ1-5; 8 bases match TRBD1. V gave up 6 bases and J gave up 7 bases; unmatched junction bases: 8. From germline, CDR1 is MNHEY and CDR2 SVGAGI. This CDR3 comprises 14 residues. The chain's CDR3 is CASSPGTGWQPQHF. CDR3 DNA: TGTGCCAGCAGCCCCGGGACAGGCTGGCAGCCCCAGCATTTT.

The chain's CDR3 is CASSFSNSRNYGYTF. The CDR3 coding sequence is TGCGCCAGCAGCTTTAGCAACAGCCGTAACTATGGCTACACCTTC. J is TRBJ1-2 and V is TRBV5-1; D is uncertain. Germline-derived CDR1 and CDR2 are SGHRS and YFSETQ. V lost 2 bases and J lost 1, with 12 bases in between. The CDR3 has 15 residues. The whole variable domain, filled in from reference TRBV5-1 and TRBJ1-2, reads KAGVTQTPRYLIKTRGQQVTLSCSPISGHRSVSWYQQTPGQGLQFLFEYFSETQRNKGNFPGRFSGRQFSNSRSEMNVSTLELGDSALYLCASSFSNSRNYGYTFGSGTRLTVV.

This clone was counted only a few times. The J gene is TRBJ2-1, the V gene TRBV5-4, with D perhaps TRBD2 (6 bases). Trimming removed 0 bases at V and 5 bases at J, with 12 bases between. CDR3 size: 15 residues. Germline-derived CDR1 and CDR2 are SGHNT and YYREEE (reference sequence). CDR3: CASSLEVGTDNEQFF. As DNA, the CDR3 is TGTGCCAGCAGCTTGGAGGTAGGGACTGACAATGAGCAGTTCTTC.